A selection of T cell receptor beta chains follows, all from one sample in a study of blood T cell repertoires in COVID-19. Assay used: immunoSEQ multiplex PCR; TCRdb lists only in-frame clones, some missing. In the table there are roughly 700,000 clones, approximately 90% of which are singletons. Sequenced: peripheral blood. These receptors originate from a woman younger than 35 with acute or convalescent COVID-19. Both conserved end residues are part of each CDR3. The D gene is left open where the match is weak.

>13|TRBV7-9|NA|TRBJ1-1
CASRAGMNTEAFF
>15|TRBV9|TRBD1|TRBJ2-2
CASSPRTGGTGELFF
>15|TRBV5-1|NA|TRBJ2-7
CASSPWTLLSYEQYF
>14|TRBV3-1/TRBV3-2|TRBD1|TRBJ2-7
CASTVGQGGYEQYF
>15|TRBV7-3|NA|TRBJ1-1
CASSTQGLGNTEAFF
>16|TRBV27|TRBD1|TRBJ2-2
CASRSLGQGNTGELFF
>15|TRBV9|NA|TRBJ1-1
CASSPVAAGGTEAFF
>13|TRBV30|NA|TRBJ1-2
CAWSTGSNYGYTF
>16|TRBV27|TRBD1|TRBJ1-2
CASSSPGQGTNYGYTF
>15|TRBV6-5|TRBD1|TRBJ1-1
CASEPGQGFSTEAFF
>13|TRBV12-3/TRBV12-4|NA|TRBJ2-7
CASSLGRAYEQYF
>14|TRBV6-2/TRBV6-3|NA|TRBJ2-1
CASSYGEAYNEQFF
>13|TRBV7-3|TRBD1|TRBJ1-2
CASSPDRDYGYTF
>16|TRBV4-1|NA|TRBJ2-7
CASSLSWGPLSGEQYF
>17|TRBV29-1|TRBD1|TRBJ1-1
CSVKRGQGRGWDTEAFF
>12|TRBV6-2/TRBV6-3|NA|TRBJ1-1
CASSYLGAEAFF
>15|TRBV4-3|TRBD1|TRBJ1-6
CASSPGQGYNSPLHF
>14|TRBV27|NA|TRBJ1-1
CASTSEQTPTEAFF
>15|TRBV21-1|NA|TRBJ2-2
CASSRGGGNTGELFF
>13|TRBV18|NA|TRBJ1-1
CASLRTIHTEAFF
>13|TRBV29-1|NA|TRBJ2-7
CSAATGISYEQYF
>15|TRBV5-1|NA|TRBJ1-5
CASSPRGVYNQPQHF
>15|TRBV28|TRBD1|TRBJ1-5
CASMSRDRGYQPQHF
>18|TRBV5-4|TRBD2|TRBJ2-3
CASSLALASGGETDTQYF